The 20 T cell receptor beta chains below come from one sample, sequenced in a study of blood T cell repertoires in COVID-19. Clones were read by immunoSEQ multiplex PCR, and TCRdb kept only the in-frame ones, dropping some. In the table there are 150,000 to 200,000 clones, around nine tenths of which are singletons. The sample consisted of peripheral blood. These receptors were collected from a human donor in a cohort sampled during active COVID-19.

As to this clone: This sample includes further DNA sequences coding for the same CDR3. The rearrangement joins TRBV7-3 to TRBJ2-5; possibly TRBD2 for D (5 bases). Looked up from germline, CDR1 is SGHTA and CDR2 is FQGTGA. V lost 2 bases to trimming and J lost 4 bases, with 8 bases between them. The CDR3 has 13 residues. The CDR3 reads CASSLREGETQYF. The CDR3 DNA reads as TGTGCCAGCAGCTTACGTGAGGGAGAGACCCAGTACTTC. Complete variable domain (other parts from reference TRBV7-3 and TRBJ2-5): GAGVSQTPSNKVTEKGKYVELRCDPISGHTALYWYRQSLGQGPEFLIYFQGTGAADDSGLPNDRFFAVRPEGSVSTLKIQRTERGDSAVYLCASSLREGETQYFGPGTRLLVL.

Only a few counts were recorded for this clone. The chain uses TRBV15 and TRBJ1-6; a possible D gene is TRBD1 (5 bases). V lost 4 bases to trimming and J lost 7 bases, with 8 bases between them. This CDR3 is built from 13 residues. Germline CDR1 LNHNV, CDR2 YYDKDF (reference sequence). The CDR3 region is CATSMGRNSPLHF. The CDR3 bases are TGTGCCACCAGCATGGGGCGGAATTCACCCCTCCACTTT.

CDR3 loop: CAAGQNYGYTF. CDR3 bases: TGTGCCGCGGGACAGAACTATGGCTACACCTTC. The chain couples TRBV19 to TRBJ1-2; 7 nucleotides line up with TRBD1. V shed 11 bases, J shed 2 bases, and the junction held 2 bases outside the gene matches. The CDR3 has 11 residues. Germline V gives CDR1 LNHDA, CDR2 SQIVND (reference sequence).

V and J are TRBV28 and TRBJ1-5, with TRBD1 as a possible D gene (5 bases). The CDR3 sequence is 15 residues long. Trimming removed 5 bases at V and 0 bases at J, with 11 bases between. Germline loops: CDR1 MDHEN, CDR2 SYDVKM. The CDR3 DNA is TGTGCCAGCAGTACCCGACAGAGTAGCAATCAGCCCCAGCATTTT. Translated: CASSTRQSSNQPQHF.

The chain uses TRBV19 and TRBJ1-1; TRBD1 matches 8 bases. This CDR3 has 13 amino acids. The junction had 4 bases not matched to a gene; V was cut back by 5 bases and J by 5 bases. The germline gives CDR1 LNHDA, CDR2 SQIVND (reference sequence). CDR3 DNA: TGTGCCAGTAGTTCAGGGGGCAGGACTGAAGCTTTCTTT. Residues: CASSSGGRTEAFF.

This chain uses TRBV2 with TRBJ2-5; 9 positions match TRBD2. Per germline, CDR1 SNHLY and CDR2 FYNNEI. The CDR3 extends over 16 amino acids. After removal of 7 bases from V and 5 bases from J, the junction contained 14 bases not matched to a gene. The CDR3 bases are TGTGCCAGCAACGACCAAGTAGCGGGGGCCGGGGAGACCCAGTACTTC. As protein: CASNDQVAGAGETQYF.

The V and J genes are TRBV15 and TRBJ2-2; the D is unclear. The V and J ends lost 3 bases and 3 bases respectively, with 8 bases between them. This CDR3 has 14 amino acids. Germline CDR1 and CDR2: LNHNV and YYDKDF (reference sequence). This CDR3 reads CATSRTGDTGELFF. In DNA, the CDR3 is TGTGCCACCAGCAGGACCGGAGACACCGGGGAGCTGTTTTTT.

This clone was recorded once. Written as DNA, the CDR3 is TGCGCCAGCAGCTGGGACTGGCAAGAGACCCAGTACTTC. Protein sequence: CASSWDWQETQYF. The genes are TRBV5-1 and TRBJ2-5; D perhaps matches TRBD2 (6 bases). The CDR3 is made up of 13 amino acids. The V end was cut by 3 bases, the J end by 2 bases, with 8 bases between. CDR1 is SGHRS and CDR2 is YFSETQ in the germline V gene.

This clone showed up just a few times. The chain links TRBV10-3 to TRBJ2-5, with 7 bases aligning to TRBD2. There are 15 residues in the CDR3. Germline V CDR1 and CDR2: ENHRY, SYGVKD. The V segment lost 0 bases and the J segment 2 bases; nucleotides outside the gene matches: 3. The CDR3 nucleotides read TGTGCCATCAGTGAGTCGGGAGGGCCTCAAGAGACCCAGTACTTC. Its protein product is CAISESGGPQETQYF.

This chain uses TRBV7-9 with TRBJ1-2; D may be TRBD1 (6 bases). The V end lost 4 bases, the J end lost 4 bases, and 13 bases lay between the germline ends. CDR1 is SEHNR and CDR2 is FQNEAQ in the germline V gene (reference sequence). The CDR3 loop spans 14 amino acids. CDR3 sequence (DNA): TGTGCCAGCAGCTACCCGACAGGATTCTATGGCTACACCTTC. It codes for CASSYPTGFYGYTF.

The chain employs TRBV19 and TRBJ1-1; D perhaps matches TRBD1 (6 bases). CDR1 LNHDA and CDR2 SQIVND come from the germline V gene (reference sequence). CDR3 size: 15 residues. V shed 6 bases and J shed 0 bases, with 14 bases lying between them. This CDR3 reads CASSRDRWMNTEAFF. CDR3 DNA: TGTGCCAGTAGCCGAGACAGGTGGATGAACACTGAAGCTTTCTTT.

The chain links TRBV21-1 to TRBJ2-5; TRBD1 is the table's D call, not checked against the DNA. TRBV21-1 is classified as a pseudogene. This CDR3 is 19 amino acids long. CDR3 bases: TGTGCCAGCAGCAAAGTCGGTCGCAGGGGAGCGATGGGGCAGGAGACCCAGTACTTC. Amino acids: CASSKVGRRGAMGQETQYF.

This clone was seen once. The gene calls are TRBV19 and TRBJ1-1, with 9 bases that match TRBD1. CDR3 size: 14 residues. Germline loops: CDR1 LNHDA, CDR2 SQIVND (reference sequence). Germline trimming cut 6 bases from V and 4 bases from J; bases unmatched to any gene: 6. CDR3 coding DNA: TGTGCCAGTAGGGGACAGGGAGGTAGCACTGAAGCTTTCTTT. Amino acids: CASRGQGGSTEAFF.

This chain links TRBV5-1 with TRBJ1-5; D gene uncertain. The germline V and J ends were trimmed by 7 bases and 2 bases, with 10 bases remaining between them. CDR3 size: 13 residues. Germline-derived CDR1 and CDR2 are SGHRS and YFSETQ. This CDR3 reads CASRQEGNQPQHF. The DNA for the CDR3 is TGCGCCAGCCGCCAGGAGGGCAATCAGCCCCAGCATTTT. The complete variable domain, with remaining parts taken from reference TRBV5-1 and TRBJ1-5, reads KAGVTQTPRYLIKTRGQQVTLSCSPISGHRSVSWYQQTPGQGLQFLFEYFSETQRNKGNFPGRFSGRQFSNSRSEMNVSTLELGDSALYLCASRQEGNQPQHFGDGTRLSIL.

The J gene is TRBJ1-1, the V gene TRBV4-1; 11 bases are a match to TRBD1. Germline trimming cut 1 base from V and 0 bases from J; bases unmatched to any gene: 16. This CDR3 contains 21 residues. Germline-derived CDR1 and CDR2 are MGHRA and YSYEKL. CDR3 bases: TGCGCCAGCAGCCAAGGTCTAGGGACAGGGGGTTTAAGGCACATGAACACTGAAGCTTTCTTT. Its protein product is CASSQGLGTGGLRHMNTEAFF.

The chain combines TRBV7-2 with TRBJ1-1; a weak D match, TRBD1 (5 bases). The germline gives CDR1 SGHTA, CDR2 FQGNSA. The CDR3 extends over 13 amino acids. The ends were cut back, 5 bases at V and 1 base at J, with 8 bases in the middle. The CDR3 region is CASSATGNTEAFF. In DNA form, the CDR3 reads TGTGCCAGCAGCGCTACAGGGAACACTGAAGCTTTCTTT.

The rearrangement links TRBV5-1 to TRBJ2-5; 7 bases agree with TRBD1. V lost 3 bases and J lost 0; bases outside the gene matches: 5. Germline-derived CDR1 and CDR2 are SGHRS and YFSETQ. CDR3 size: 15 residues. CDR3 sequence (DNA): TGCGCCAGCAGCTATATGGACAGGAACCAAGAGACCCAGTACTTC. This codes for CASSYMDRNQETQYF.

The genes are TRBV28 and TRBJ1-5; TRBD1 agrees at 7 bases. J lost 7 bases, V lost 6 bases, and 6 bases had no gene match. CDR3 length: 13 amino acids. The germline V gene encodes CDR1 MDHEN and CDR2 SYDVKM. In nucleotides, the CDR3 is TGTGCCAGCAGGGACAGGATATCACAGCCCCAGCATTTT. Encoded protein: CASRDRISQPQHF. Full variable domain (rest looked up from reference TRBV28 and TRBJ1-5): DVKVTQSSRYLVKRTGEKVFLECVQDMDHENMFWYRQDPGLGLRLIYFSYDVKMKEKGDIPEGYSVSREKKERFSLILESASTNQTSMYLCASRDRISQPQHFGDGTRLSIL.

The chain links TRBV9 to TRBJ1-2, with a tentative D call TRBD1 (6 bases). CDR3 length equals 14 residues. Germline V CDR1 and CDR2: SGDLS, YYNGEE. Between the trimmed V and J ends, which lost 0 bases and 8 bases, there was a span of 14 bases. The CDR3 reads CASSVGPGEGGYTF. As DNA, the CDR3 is TGTGCCAGCAGCGTAGGTCCAGGGGAGGGAGGCTACACCTTC.

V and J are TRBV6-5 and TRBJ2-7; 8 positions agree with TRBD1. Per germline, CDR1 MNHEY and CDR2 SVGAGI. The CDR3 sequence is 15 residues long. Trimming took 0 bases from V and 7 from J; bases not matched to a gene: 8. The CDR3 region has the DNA TGTGCCAGCAGTTACTCGAGTGACAGGGGCTATGAGCAGTACTTC. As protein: CASSYSSDRGYEQYF.